The 27 T cell receptor beta chains given below trace back to one sample, sequenced in a study of T cells after yellow fever vaccination. TCRdb reprocessed the 5' RACE reads via MiXCR and lists one record per CDR3 protein. The top ten hold roughly 18% of the sample, which has about 340,000 distinct CDR3 sequences, 8.5% to 10% seen once. The input for sequencing was PBMCs, taken on the day of the first yellow fever vaccination. The receptor source for this set is a man aged 18 to 30 who received the YFV17D yellow fever vaccine.

In this sample, this clonotype turned up a few times. The chain has TRBV6-1 and TRBJ1-2, with 10 bases that match TRBD1. This CDR3 comprises 14 residues. V lost 5 bases to trimming and J lost 6 bases; unmatched junction nucleotides: 6. The V gene's germline CDR1 is MNHNS and CDR2 SASEGT. The CDR3 here is CASSRDRGENGYTF. Written as DNA, the CDR3 is TGTGCCAGCAGTCGGGACAGGGGAGAGAATGGCTACACCTTC.

This clonotype was seen a handful of times. The V call is TRBV5-1, the J call TRBJ1-5; a weak D match, TRBD1 (5 bases). This CDR3 has 13 amino acids. The germline gives CDR1 SGHRS, CDR2 YFSETQ. The ends were cut back, 2 bases at V and 4 bases at J, with 7 bases in the middle. CDR3 in DNA: TGCGCCAGCAGCTTCAGGGAAAATCAGCCCCAGCATTTT. The encoded protein is CASSFRENQPQHF.

The rearrangement joins TRBV12-3 or TRBV12-4 to TRBJ2-1; a weak D match, TRBD2 (5 bases). Trimming stripped 0 bases from V and 5 bases from J, with 14 bases between. There are 16 residues in the CDR3. The CDR3 region is CASSLAPVRADNEQFF. The CDR3 region has the DNA TGTGCCAGCAGTTTAGCACCAGTCCGAGCGGACAATGAGCAGTTCTTC.

This clonotype was counted ten times or more. The rearrangement uses TRBV2 and TRBJ1-2; 7 nucleotides align to TRBD1. CDR3 size: 13 residues. In germline, CDR1 is SNHLY, CDR2 FYNNEI. With V trimmed by 3 bases and J by 4 bases, 2 bases remained unmatched. CDR3 in DNA: TGTGCCAGCAGTGACAGGGGGTCCTATGGCTACACCTTC. It translates to CASSDRGSYGYTF.

In its sample, this clonotype was seen many times. This sequence joins TRBV20-1 and TRBJ2-7; no firm D call. The CDR3 spans 15 residues. V dropped 0 bases and J dropped 5 bases, with 17 bases sitting between them. The germline CDR1 and CDR2 sequences are DFQATT and SNEGSKA (reference sequence). The chain's CDR3 is CSAREELTLWDEQYF. In DNA form, the CDR3 reads TGCAGTGCTAGAGAGGAGCTAACGCTTTGGGACGAGCAGTACTTC.

This clonotype was detected only a few times. The chain couples TRBV20-1 to TRBJ2-7; D ambiguous. CDR1 is DFQATT, CDR2 SNEGSKA, per germline (reference sequence). CDR3 length equals 13 residues. Trimming cost V 2 bases and J 5 bases, with 13 bases left between them. Here the CDR3 DNA reads TGCAGTGCTAGACTAGGACCACTGGACGAGCAGTACTTC. Its translation is CSARLGPLDEQYF.

Ten or more counts support this clonotype. This chain connects TRBV20-1 to TRBJ2-3; no clear D. CDR3 length: 12 residues. Per germline, CDR1 DFQATT and CDR2 SNEGSKA (reference sequence). CDR3 amino acids: CSAVHSTDTQYF. For the CDR3, the DNA is TGCAGCGCGGTTCACTCCACAGATACGCAGTATTTT.

V is TRBV28 and J is TRBJ1-2; the match to TRBD1 covers 8 bases. The germline CDR1 and CDR2 sequences are MDHEN and SYDVKM. V was clipped by 5 bases and J by 5 bases; unmatched bases: 16. The CDR3 contains 17 residues. The CDR3 DNA reads TGTGCCAGCAGTCGTTGGCCGGGACAGGCGGGTGGGTATGGCTACACCTTC. This translates into CASSRWPGQAGGYGYTF.

V is TRBV4-3 and J is TRBJ2-3; 9 nucleotides agree with TRBD2. Trimming cost V 4 bases and J 6 bases; bases outside gene matches: 14. CDR3 size: 17 residues. Germline V lookup: CDR1 LGHNA, CDR2 YSLEER. CDR3 in amino acids: CASSRKHGTSFSDTQYF. Written as DNA, the CDR3 is TGCGCCAGCAGCCGAAAACATGGGACTAGCTTTTCTGATACGCAGTATTTT.

V usage is TRBV30 and J usage is TRBJ2-1, with TRBD2 identical over 7 bases. Germline V gives CDR1 GTSNPN, CDR2 SVGIG (reference sequence). CDR3 length equals 15 residues. J was trimmed by 8 bases and V by 3 bases; bases with no gene match: 13. The CDR3: CAWRESVGGFHEQFF. The DNA of the CDR3 is TGTGCCTGGAGAGAATCCGTGGGGGGGTTCCATGAGCAGTTCTTC.

The chain joins TRBV6-5 to TRBJ2-7; TRBD1 might be the D (6 bases). V lost 6 bases, J lost 2 bases, and 17 bases lay in between. This CDR3 is 15 amino acids long. The germline V gene has CDR1 MNHEY and CDR2 SVGAGI. The CDR3 spells CASSYQSGTTYEQYF. The CDR3 region has the DNA TGTGCCAGCAGCTACCAATCCGGGACAACCTACGAGCAGTACTTC.

The chain employs TRBV15 and TRBJ2-4; D is unresolved. V gave up 0 bases and J gave up 15 bases, with 12 bases separating them. This CDR3 has 12 amino acids. Germline lookup yields CDR1 LNHNV and CDR2 YYDKDF (reference sequence). The CDR3 here is CATSRDPGFRYF. In nucleotides, the CDR3 is TGTGCCACCAGCAGAGACCCAGGTTTTAGGTACTTC.

The chain joins TRBV7-2 to TRBJ1-4; D uncertain. CDR1 and CDR2 from the germline V gene are SGHTA and FQGNSA. The CDR3 has 14 residues. Trimming removed 1 base from V and 5 bases from J, with 8 bases in between. For the CDR3, the DNA is TGTGCCAGCAGCTTAGAACGGTCAAATGAAAAACTGTTTTTT. Its protein is CASSLERSNEKLFF.

Points on this clonotype: Given a much more abundant clone one base away, this may be a read error. The chain uses TRBV5-4 and TRBJ2-2, with D perhaps assigned TRBD1 or TRBD2 (5 bases each). This CDR3 is 15 amino acids long. The germline V and J ends were trimmed by 4 bases and 1 base, with 11 bases remaining between them. Germline V gene sequence: CDR1 SGHNT, CDR2 YYREEE (reference sequence). Written as DNA, the CDR3 is TGTGCCAGCAGCCGGGAAGGGGTGAACACCGGGGAGCTGTTTTTT. It translates to CASSREGVNTGELFF.

The chain employs TRBV4-3 and TRBJ1-1; 8 positions match TRBD1. Germline V gives CDR1 LGHNA, CDR2 YSLEER. V was clipped by 3 bases and J by 4 bases; unmatched bases: 7. The length of the CDR3 is 15 residues. The DNA for the CDR3 is TGCGCCAGCAGCCAGGGGACAGGAAGGGGCACTGAAGCTTTCTTT. Its translation is CASSQGTGRGTEAFF.

V and J are TRBV18 and TRBJ2-5, with 7 nucleotides matching TRBD1. CDR3 length: 14 amino acids. Germline V lookup: CDR1 KGHSH, CDR2 LQKENI. The trim removed 8 bases at V and 0 bases at J, leaving 6 bases unmatched. CDR3 sequence: CASLRDRDQETQYF. Written as DNA, the CDR3 is TGTGCCAGCCTTCGAGACAGGGACCAAGAGACCCAGTACTTC.

This clonotype has just a few counts. This sequence joins TRBV4-2 and TRBJ1-1; D is perhaps TRBD1 (6 bases). The CDR3 loop spans 15 amino acids. Germline-derived CDR1 and CDR2 are LGHNA and YNFKEQ. V lost 4 bases and J lost 1, with 13 bases in between. The CDR3 spells CASSLDRFQNTEAFF. The CDR3 nucleotides are TGTGCCAGCAGCCTAGACAGGTTTCAGAACACTGAAGCTTTCTTT.

The chain is built from TRBV5-1 and TRBJ2-5; TRBD1 aligns across 7 bases. The CDR3 loop spans 14 amino acids. Germline V CDR1 and CDR2: SGHRS, YFSETQ. The J segment lost 3 bases and the V segment lost 4 bases, leaving 6 bases of the junction unmatched. CDR3 loop: CASSGGQPEETQYF. As DNA, the CDR3 is TGCGCCAGCAGCGGGGGACAGCCCGAAGAGACCCAGTACTTC.

The chain couples TRBV5-1 to TRBJ2-7; 8 nucleotides align to TRBD1. The CDR3 extends over 13 amino acids. V shed 6 bases, J shed 3 bases, and the junction held 5 bases outside the gene matches. Germline loops: CDR1 SGHRS, CDR2 YFSETQ. This CDR3 is CASNTDRDYEQYF. The CDR3 DNA reads as TGCGCCAGCAACACGGACAGGGACTACGAGCAGTACTTC.

This clonotype turned up a few times. V and J are TRBV6-2 or TRBV6-3 and TRBJ2-1; D is possibly TRBD1 or TRBD2 (6 bases each). Germline CDR1 and CDR2: MNHEY and SVGEGT. The CDR3 has 17 amino acids. V was shortened by 2 bases and J by 8 bases, with 22 bases between the two germline ends. The CDR3 DNA reads TGTGCCAGCAGTTACCCTTCCTATAGCGGCGCAGGGGATGAGCAGTTCTTC. Amino acid sequence: CASSYPSYSGAGDEQFF.

This clonotype was seen more than once but under ten times. The junction departs from germline at one end; a sequencing error may be responsible. CDR3 DNA: TGTGCTAGCAGCTTAGGATCCGGGAGGGAAGAGACCCAGTACTTC. Encoded protein: CASSLGSGREETQYF. J is TRBJ2-5 and V is TRBV7-7, with 8 bases lining up with TRBD2. This CDR3 has 15 residues. Germline V gene lookup returns CDR1 SSHAT and CDR2 FNYEAQ (reference sequence).

This sequence joins TRBV7-2 and TRBJ1-4; 7 bases are shared with TRBD1. The trim removed 4 bases at V and 8 bases at J, leaving 10 bases unmatched. From germline, CDR1 is SGHTA and CDR2 FQGNSA. The CDR3 loop spans 15 amino acids. The CDR3, as DNA: TGTGCCAGCAGCTCCCCGACACAGGGGAACGAAAAACTGTTTTTT. Its protein product is CASSSPTQGNEKLFF.

V is TRBV7-2 and J is TRBJ2-1, with 8 bases lining up with TRBD2. Trimming took 5 bases from V and 5 from J; bases not matched to a gene: 14. Per germline, CDR1 SGHTA and CDR2 FQGNSA. The CDR3 has 17 residues. The CDR3 here is CASSPGSFGGANNEQFF. In DNA form, the CDR3 reads TGTGCCAGCAGCCCTGGGTCGTTCGGGGGGGCTAACAATGAGCAGTTCTTC.

The rearrangement links TRBV7-2 to TRBJ2-1, with D possibly being TRBD1 (5 bases). Trimming removed 5 bases at V and 12 bases at J, with 20 bases between. This CDR3 comprises 14 residues. Germline CDR1 is SGHTA and CDR2 is FQGNSA. The CDR3 sequence is CASSPGPPLSGQFF. In DNA, the CDR3 is TGTGCCAGCAGCCCAGGGCCCCCCCTTTCTGGGCAGTTCTTC.

In its sample, this clonotype was seen many times. The chain couples TRBV4-2 to TRBJ2-5; a possible D gene is TRBD1 (5 bases). The ends were cut back, 4 bases at V and 4 bases at J, with 7 bases in the middle. From germline, CDR1 is LGHNA and CDR2 YNFKEQ. CDR3 length: 12 amino acids. The CDR3 nucleotides are TGTGCCAGCAGCCTAGGGGCAGAGACCCAGTACTTC. Translation gives CASSLGAETQYF.

This clonotype has at least ten counts. This chain links TRBV18 with TRBJ2-5, with 7 bases identical to TRBD1. V shed 4 bases, J shed 0 bases, and the junction held 2 bases outside the gene matches. Germline V lookup: CDR1 KGHSH, CDR2 LQKENI. There are 14 residues in the CDR3. The CDR3 nucleotides read TGTGCCAGCTCACAGGACAGGAACCAAGAGACCCAGTACTTC. This encodes CASSQDRNQETQYF.

The sample holds a few counts of this clonotype. V gene TRBV5-1 combines with J gene TRBJ1-5; D is uncertain. The germline CDR1 and CDR2 sequences are SGHRS and YFSETQ. V shed 2 bases and J shed 2 bases, with 8 bases lying between them. CDR3 length: 14 residues. The CDR3 region has the DNA TGCGCCAGCAGCTTAGACATTGGCAATCAGCCCCAGCATTTT. Translating gives CASSLDIGNQPQHF.